This T cell receptor (beta chain) stems from a study of cytomegalovirus exposure and HLA in healthy donors. The PCR had 60 Vbeta and 13 Jbeta primers. Data came from immunoSEQ multiplex PCR; TCRdb stores just in-frame clones and leaves some out. The data hold 85,000 to 100,000 clones, with about three quarters observed a single time. The clonotype comes from a man aged 45-65 years in good health and CMV-seropositive. The sequenced sample consisted of PBMCs.

CDR3 residues: CASSPSPVNYGYTF. The CDR3 nucleotides are TGTGCCAGCAGTCCATCCCCAGTTAACTATGGCTACACCTTC. This chain links TRBV6-5 with TRBJ1-2; unclear D gene. This CDR3 has 14 amino acids. CDR1 and CDR2 (germline): MNHEY, SVGAGI. Trimming shortened V by 5 bases and J by 1 base, and 11 bases separated the two germline ends.